These T cell receptor beta chains were read from a single sample in a study of cytomegalovirus exposure and HLA in healthy donors. The table came from immunoSEQ multiplex PCR; TCRdb's copy has only in-frame clones and leaves some out. Of about 180,000 clones detected, 85% appear once; the ten largest clones hold around a sixth. Sequencing was carried out using PBMCs. Receptor source: a young man in good health and CMV-seropositive. Each CDR3 is given without its conserved first and last residue. The D gene is left open where the match is weak. The listing skips clone size in some rows; elsewhere it reads once, few, many or a size class.

TRBD1 TRBJ2-2 TRBV6-5 . ASSFHTGGDTGELF
. TRBJ2-2 TRBV11-3 . ASSLDRDSGELF
. TRBJ2-3 TRBV7-3 . ASSLAGSSTDTQY
. TRBJ2-5 TRBV6-1 once ASTGELETQY
. TRBJ2-5 TRBV13 . ASSYSTPQGPYQETQY
TRBD1 TRBJ2-6 TRBV30 . AWGQGGANVLT
TRBD1 TRBJ2-7 TRBV6-6 . ASSRDSNYEQY
. TRBJ1-1 TRBV18 . ASSRGLDTEAF
. TRBJ2-7 TRBV5-5 . ASSFAGVPPSYEQY
TRBD2 TRBJ2-1 TRBV10-3 . AISESNGGNGQF
. TRBJ1-2 TRBV6-1 . ASYLGGGYGYT
. TRBJ2-6 TRBV6-1 once ASSEGAGSGGANVLT
. TRBJ2-3 TRBV5-1 once ASSQDRDTQY
TRBD2 TRBJ2-1 TRBV6-1 . ASSESRLAVYNEQF
. TRBJ2-3 TRBV6-1 once ASSETPDTQY
TRBD2 TRBJ2-7 TRBV4-1 once ASSQDRGTSGSKQY
. TRBJ2-3 TRBV30 . AWSVLSTTDTQY
TRBD1 TRBJ1-4 TRBV6-1 . ASMTGLDEKLF
TRBD1 TRBJ2-3 TRBV28 . ASRLGQFSTDTQY
TRBD2 TRBJ2-1 TRBV15 . ATSRDLRVAGGNEQF